The rows below give T cell receptor beta chains drawn from one sample of a study of cytomegalovirus exposure and HLA in healthy donors. TCRdb's table, derived via immunoSEQ multiplex PCR, lists solely in-frame clones and lacks some. The sample records 150,000 to 200,000 clones, approximately 81% being singletons. Sample: PBMCs. Receptors originate from a man aged 30 to 39 in good health and CMV-seropositive. CDR3s include the opening cysteine and the closing phenylalanine or tryptophan. The order of the fields is J gene, clone size, V gene, D gene, CDR3 protein, CDR3 DNA. The D gene is left open where the match is weak. Clone size is stated in some rows and not others, as once, few, many or a class when expanded.

j_call: TRBJ2-4
clone_size: -
v_call: TRBV19
d_call: TRBD1
cdr3_aa: CASKDRAGDIQYF
cdr3_nt: TGTGCCAGTAAGGACAGGGCAGGGGACATTCAGTACTTC

j_call: TRBJ2-7
clone_size: -
v_call: TRBV7-9
d_call: -
cdr3_aa: CASSFGHWSSYEQYF
cdr3_nt: TGTGCCAGCAGCTTCGGACACTGGAGCTCCTACGAGCAGTACTTC

j_call: TRBJ2-4
clone_size: -
v_call: TRBV30
d_call: TRBD1
cdr3_aa: CAWSFPGTGRNIQYF
cdr3_nt: TGTGCCTGGAGCTTCCCCGGGACAGGTCGAAACATTCAGTACTTC

j_call: TRBJ2-3
clone_size: -
v_call: TRBV7-2
d_call: -
cdr3_aa: CASSLDGGGLTDTQYF
cdr3_nt: TGTGCCAGCAGCTTAGACGGTGGGGGCCTCACAGATACGCAGTATTTT

j_call: TRBJ2-7
clone_size: -
v_call: TRBV9
d_call: TRBD2
cdr3_aa: CASTPTSGSYEQYF
cdr3_nt: TGTGCCAGCACCCCGACTAGCGGCTCCTACGAGCAGTACTTC

j_call: TRBJ2-7
clone_size: few
v_call: TRBV28
d_call: TRBD1
cdr3_aa: CASSLGDRGLSYEQYF
cdr3_nt: TGTGCCAGCAGTTTAGGGGACAGGGGGCTCTCCTACGAGCAGTACTTC

j_call: TRBJ1-1
clone_size: -
v_call: TRBV15
d_call: TRBD1
cdr3_aa: CATSRDRGSEAFF
cdr3_nt: TGTGCCACCAGCCGGGACAGGGGCAGTGAAGCTTTCTTT

j_call: TRBJ2-1
clone_size: -
v_call: TRBV30
d_call: -
cdr3_aa: CAWTEFLYNEQFF
cdr3_nt: TGTGCCTGGACTGAGTTCTTGTACAATGAGCAGTTCTTC

j_call: TRBJ1-5
clone_size: -
v_call: TRBV11-2
d_call: -
cdr3_aa: CASSAHPRDAPQHF
cdr3_nt: TGTGCCAGCAGCGCCCACCCCAGGGATGCGCCCCAGCATTTT

j_call: TRBJ2-2
clone_size: -
v_call: TRBV29-1
d_call: -
cdr3_aa: CSVEGTLDTGELFF
cdr3_nt: TGCAGCGTTGAGGGGACACTTGACACCGGGGAGCTGTTTTTT

j_call: TRBJ2-7
clone_size: -
v_call: TRBV7-2
d_call: TRBD1
cdr3_aa: CASSLVDRGTHEQYF
cdr3_nt: TGTGCCAGCAGCTTAGTGGACAGGGGAACCCACGAGCAGTACTTC

j_call: TRBJ2-3
clone_size: -
v_call: TRBV7-2
d_call: TRBD2
cdr3_aa: CASSRLAGQSDTQYF
cdr3_nt: TGTGCCAGCAGCCGACTAGCGGGGCAATCAGATACGCAGTATTTT

j_call: TRBJ2-3
clone_size: -
v_call: TRBV7-8
d_call: TRBD1
cdr3_aa: CASSRTGTGILTDTQYF
cdr3_nt: TGTGCCAGCAGCAGAACCGGGACAGGGATATTGACAGATACGCAGTATTTT

j_call: TRBJ2-7
clone_size: -
v_call: TRBV6-5
d_call: TRBD2
cdr3_aa: CASSSSRGESYEQYF
cdr3_nt: TGTGCCAGCAGTTCAAGCCGGGGGGAATCCTACGAGCAGTACTTC

j_call: TRBJ1-5
clone_size: few
v_call: TRBV30
d_call: -
cdr3_aa: CAWSGDPLIPQHF
cdr3_nt: TGTGCCTGGAGCGGAGACCCATTGATTCCCCAGCATTTT

j_call: TRBJ1-1
clone_size: -
v_call: TRBV5-1
d_call: TRBD1
cdr3_aa: CASSWDRNTEAFF
cdr3_nt: TGCGCCAGCAGCTGGGACAGGAACACTGAAGCTTTCTTT

j_call: TRBJ2-7
clone_size: -
v_call: TRBV19
d_call: -
cdr3_aa: CASSLGLEQYF
cdr3_nt: TGTGCCAGTAGTCTGGGCCTCGAGCAGTACTTC

j_call: TRBJ1-3
clone_size: -
v_call: TRBV7-2
d_call: -
cdr3_aa: CASSSGNTIYF
cdr3_nt: TGTGCCAGCAGCTCGGGAAACACCATATATTTT

j_call: TRBJ2-6
clone_size: -
v_call: TRBV5-1
d_call: TRBD1
cdr3_aa: CASSPDRGSSGANVLTF
cdr3_nt: TGCGCCAGCAGCCCGGACAGGGGCTCCTCTGGGGCCAACGTCCTGACTTTC

j_call: TRBJ2-3
clone_size: -
v_call: TRBV10-3
d_call: -
cdr3_aa: CAISSTVTGGTDTQYF
cdr3_nt: TGTGCCATCAGCAGCACAGTGACGGGGGGCACAGATACGCAGTATTTT

j_call: TRBJ2-3
clone_size: few
v_call: TRBV15
d_call: -
cdr3_aa: CATSRVGTGETTDTQYF
cdr3_nt: TGTGCCACCAGCAGAGTTGGAACGGGGGAGACCACAGATACGCAGTATTTT

j_call: TRBJ2-5
clone_size: -
v_call: TRBV5-1
d_call: -
cdr3_aa: CASSRDTAPGETQYF
cdr3_nt: TGCGCCAGCAGCAGGGACACAGCCCCGGGGGAGACCCAGTACTTC

j_call: TRBJ1-1
clone_size: -
v_call: TRBV6-5
d_call: TRBD1
cdr3_aa: CASSRRDRGPEAFF
cdr3_nt: TGTGCCAGCAGTCGCCGGGACAGGGGACCTGAAGCTTTCTTT

j_call: TRBJ1-1
clone_size: once
v_call: TRBV5-1
d_call: TRBD1
cdr3_aa: CASSLRQGGEAFF
cdr3_nt: TGCGCCAGCAGCTTGAGACAGGGGGGTGAAGCTTTCTTT

j_call: TRBJ2-3
clone_size: -
v_call: TRBV9
d_call: -
cdr3_aa: CASSVGRGTDTQYF
cdr3_nt: TGTGCCAGCAGCGTAGGGAGGGGCACAGATACGCAGTATTTT

j_call: TRBJ1-2
clone_size: -
v_call: TRBV6-5
d_call: -
cdr3_aa: CASTPSTTAYYGYTF
cdr3_nt: TGTGCCAGCACTCCTTCGACAACCGCCTACTATGGCTACACCTTC

j_call: TRBJ2-1
clone_size: -
v_call: TRBV7-6
d_call: -
cdr3_aa: CASSLGGGGEPYNEQFF
cdr3_nt: TGTGCCAGCAGCTTAGGAGGAGGGGGGGAGCCTTACAATGAGCAGTTCTTC